This TCR beta chain originates from a study of blood T cell repertoires in COVID-19. Study as a whole: T cells, B-cell-depleted T cells, or PBMCs supplied cDNA or gDNA.

Original data processing: Scientists estimated how many nucleated cells there were by amplifying reference gene primers. Sequenced by immunoSEQ multiplex PCR; TCRdb stores in-frame clones only, minus some. The DNA was the basis for D and trimming; V, J and clone size are from that table. The sample shows 200,000 to 300,000 clones, around 88% of them seen only once. This clone occurred many times. From germline, CDR1 is MNHEY and CDR2 SVGAGI. V was trimmed by 6 bases and J by 1 base, leaving 12 bases between them. The CDR3 covers 14 residues. This receptor was identified in a woman aged 30 to 39 who had recovered from COVID-19. The chain carries TRBV6-5 and TRBJ1-1; TRBD1 might be the D (5 bases). Sequencing input: peripheral blood. Written as DNA, the CDR3 is TGTGCCAGCAGCTCGGACATTGCGAACACTGAAGCTTTCTTT. The encoded protein is CASSSDIANTEAFF.